Reported below is one TCR beta chain. The antigen this receptor binds is unknown. One base away there is no much larger clone; base qualities are not given. This sample stems from a study of shared clonotypes between healthy human individuals (dated by TCRdb to about 2020). Regarding the study in general: The cohort included three men and a couple of women between 18 and 49 years of age. Leukapheresis yielded between about 0.94 and 8.9 billion PBMCs per donor. To estimate repertoire size and how much clonotype sharing occurs between individuals, the study deeply sequenced the blood TCR repertoires of five healthy adults. To increase sequencing depth and limit assay-specific biases, different laboratories used diverse techniques to prepare libraries and sequence TCR repertoires. Study-level results and caveats: Only blood was sampled, and tissue TCR repertoires likely differ from those in blood. Pairwise subsampling indicated that sequencing depth was expected to affect the degree of clonotype sharing among donors. Because the study included a small number of donors, the genetic and exposure-history diversity represented was limited.

Using the deep immunoSEQ assay, multiplex PCR amplified TCR CDR3 regions from genomic DNA. Extracted genomic DNA from each cell subset was distributed evenly across all wells of several immunoSEQ 96-well plates, and each plate was treated as a replicate. For unsorted PBMC, around 0.3 ug genomic DNA, equal to tens of thousands of T cell genomes, was loaded into each replicate PCR. Ten immunoSEQ deep assay plates were used to sequence unsorted PBMC genomic DNA. Purified libraries were quantified with a Qubit 3.0 fluorometer, sized on a Bioanalyzer 2100, and re-quantified with the KAPA Library Quantification kit. Each immunoSEQ 96-well plate was sequenced on its own single-read 150-cycle Illumina NextSeq 550 flow cell. In the source study's methods: Because only junctional sequences without quality scores were contained in the immunoSEQ output, filtering matching that applied to full-length reads could not be performed. To assign V/J genes and CDR3, sequences were annotated against IMGT germline references using PyIR, a Python wrapper for IgBLAST v1.9. Any read was removed if the V/J assignment was weak (E-value above 1e-6), the CDR3 was missing, or the read contained stop codons, out-of-frame junctions, or ambiguous translated residues. V3J clonotypes were defined as sequences sharing an identical inferred V gene, J gene, and CDR3 amino acid sequence. To compute the percentage overlap between repertoires, the number of shared unique clonotypes was divided by the size of the smaller repertoire. Three approaches were used to assess repertoire richness: RTK rarefaction, the Chao1 estimator, and Recon v2.1 estimates of unobserved clonotypes. Entries here come from immuneACCESS through TCRdb and include only in-frame sequences with V and J called. Some clones fail to appear in such tables; in the studies checked, an unresolved V gene covers under half of the shortfall, and the cause of the remainder is unknown. Clone size and the V and J calls come from that table; the DNA yielded D and trimming. For this sample there are about 490,000 clones; approximately 78% appear just once. The top ten hold 12% of the sample.

Donors were healthy HIV-negative adults with no recently reported acute infections or vaccinations. All donors were Caucasian adults living in Nashville, Tennessee, USA. For unsorted samples, tens of millions of PBMCs were counted, and genomic DNA was extracted using the QIAamp DNA Blood Mini kit. After blood collection by leukapheresis, PBMCs were isolated using Ficoll-Histopaque density gradient centrifugation and then cryopreserved in the vapor phase of liquid nitrogen. The CDR3 contains 13 residues, cysteine and phenylalanine counted. Here the CDR3 DNA is all that survives: 39 bases in frame from base 1. Taken from the germline V gene (reference sequence), the CDR1 and CDR2 loops are GTSNPN and SVGIG. For this chain, trimming is 7 bases at the V end and 6 bases at the J end, and the number of junction bases without a gene match is 8.

The sequencing sample was made of PBMCs. This clonotype originated in a woman in her forties in good health. Some clones in this sample may be carry-over from other donors' samples. The V gene is TRBV30 and the J gene is TRBJ2-2, and 7 bases in between align with TRBD2. CDR3 sequence: CASPFSGPGELFF. The DNA is TGTGCCTCCCCATTTAGCGGGCCCGGGGAGCTGTTTTTT.